This TCR beta chain was obtained from a study of monozygotic twins with cystic fibrosis. Notes on the study in general: Monozygotic CF twin pairs shared significantly more nucleotide-identical clonotypes than unrelated CF individuals did. Co-twins had the most similar V usage for 13 of 16 pairs, J for 8. Low clonality (median roughly 0.0087) suggested a mostly naive repertoire.

Germline CDR1 and CDR2: MDHEN and SYDVKM. The CDR3 has 16 amino acids. V was pared by 7 bases and J by 5 bases, with 11 bases of the junction left unmatched. Points on this clone: Its antigen is still unknown.

Sequencing was performed with immunoSEQ multiplex PCR; in TCRdb, only in-frame clones are kept and a portion is missing. The sample lists some 21,000 clones; 75% to 95% were seen once. The sequenced sample was blood. The chain employs TRBV28 and TRBJ1-4; 9 bases map to TRBD1. The TCR sequence derives from a girl aged 2 to 10 with cystic fibrosis. This CDR3 is CASMPSRTGVNEKLFF. The CDR3, as DNA: TGTGCCAGCATGCCTTCCCGGACAGGGGTCAATGAAAAACTGTTTTTT.